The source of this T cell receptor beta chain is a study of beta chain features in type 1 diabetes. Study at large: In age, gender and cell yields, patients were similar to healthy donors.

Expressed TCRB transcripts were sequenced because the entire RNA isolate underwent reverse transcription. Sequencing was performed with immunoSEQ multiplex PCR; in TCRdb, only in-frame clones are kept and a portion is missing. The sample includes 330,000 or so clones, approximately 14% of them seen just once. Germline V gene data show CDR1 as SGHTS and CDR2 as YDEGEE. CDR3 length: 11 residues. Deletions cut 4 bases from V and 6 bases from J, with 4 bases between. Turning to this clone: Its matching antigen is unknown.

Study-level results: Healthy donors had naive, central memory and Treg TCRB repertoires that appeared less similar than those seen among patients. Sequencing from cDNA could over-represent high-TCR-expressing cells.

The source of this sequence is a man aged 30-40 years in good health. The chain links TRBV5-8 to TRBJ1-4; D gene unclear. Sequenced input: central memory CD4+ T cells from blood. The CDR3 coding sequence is TGTGCCAGCAGCCGACATGAAAAACTGTTTTTT. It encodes CASSRHEKLFF.